Following are 31 T cell receptor beta chains from one sample sequenced in a study of lymphopenia after photon versus proton radiotherapy (dated by TCRdb to the late 2010s). Receptor libraries were prepared by the immunoSEQ multiplex PCR assay. Imported from immuneACCESS, the table was reduced by TCRdb to in-frame sequences with V and J called. These copies leave out some clones; in studies compared against another copy, an unresolved V gene accounts for under half, and the cause of the remainder is not known. Here the sample has approximately 170,000 clones; approximately 91% occur a single time. Roughly 4.7% of the sample lies in the top ten. Sequenced here: peripheral blood, sampled from a patient treated with photon-based radiotherapy. The receptors here all came from a man aged 45-65 years with gastric cancer.

This clone was found a few times. The chain recombines TRBV18 with TRBJ2-1, with D possibly matching TRBD2 (6 bases). Germline V lookup: CDR1 KGHSH, CDR2 LQKENI. Deletions cut 1 base from V and 7 bases from J, with 14 bases between. The CDR3 totals 15 residues. CDR3 sequence (DNA): TGTGCCAGCTCACCACTAGCGGAAGGCGTGAATGAGCAGTTCTTC. Protein sequence: CASSPLAEGVNEQFF.

The J gene is TRBJ2-1, the V gene TRBV12-5; 10 nucleotides align to TRBD2. CDR3 size: 13 residues. Germline V gene lookup returns CDR1 LGHNT and CDR2 FRNRAP. V gave up 7 bases and J gave up 9 bases; unmatched junction bases: 6. The CDR3 bases are TGTGCTAGTGCGGTAGCGGGAGGAGGTGAGCAGTTCTTC. Its protein product is CASAVAGGGEQFF.

The gene calls are TRBV5-4 and TRBJ2-7, with TRBD2 identical over 8 bases. This CDR3 contains 16 residues. Germline V gene data show CDR1 as SGHNT and CDR2 as YYREEE (reference sequence). The V segment lost 7 bases and the J segment 2 bases; nucleotides outside the gene matches: 14. CDR3 sequence (DNA): TGTGCCAGCGGTCACGGGGGGGCAATAGCAACCTACGAGCAGTACTTC. Protein: CASGHGGAIATYEQYF.

V usage is TRBV2 and J usage is TRBJ2-3; either TRBD1 or TRBD2 may fit D (7 bases each). This CDR3 region has 15 residues. V shed 5 bases and J shed 3 bases, with 15 bases lying between them. Germline V gene sequence: CDR1 SNHLY, CDR2 FYNNEI. CDR3 protein: CASSRDREGTDTQYF. Written as DNA, the CDR3 is TGTGCCAGCAGTAGAGACAGGGAGGGTACAGATACGCAGTATTTT.

The chain couples TRBV19 to TRBJ2-3; no clear D gene. Germline V gives CDR1 LNHDA, CDR2 SQIVND (reference sequence). Trimming took off 1 base at V and 7 bases at J, with 12 bases between the two ends. The CDR3 has 14 amino acids. In DNA, the CDR3 is TGTGCCAGTAGTATAGCGGGCCGCGAGAATACGCAGTATTTT. Translating it yields CASSIAGRENTQYF.

V is TRBV2 and J is TRBJ1-2; 10 bases match TRBD1. The junction had 8 bases not matched to a gene; V was cut back by 8 bases and J by 8 bases. The germline V gene encodes CDR1 SNHLY and CDR2 FYNNEI. There are 13 residues in the CDR3. The CDR3 sequence: CASLDRGRVGYTF. In DNA form, the CDR3 reads TGTGCCAGCTTAGACAGGGGGCGCGTGGGCTACACCTTC.

The chain couples TRBV6-5 to TRBJ1-2, with a tentative D call TRBD1 (5 bases). The CDR3 totals 16 residues. From germline, CDR1 is MNHEY and CDR2 SVGAGI. The V end was cut by 3 bases, the J end by 4 bases, with 18 bases between. This chain's CDR3 is CASSYLTAQEIYGYTF. CDR3 nucleotide sequence: TGTGCCAGCAGTTATCTGACAGCACAAGAAATCTATGGCTACACCTTC.

The chain links TRBV7-2 to TRBJ2-7; unclear D gene. Trimming removed 1 base from V and 5 bases from J, with 3 bases in between. CDR3 length: 11 residues. Looked up from germline, CDR1 is SGHTA and CDR2 is FQGNSA. The CDR3 DNA reads TGTGCCAGCAGCTTAGACAACGAGCAGTACTTC. This gives the protein CASSLDNEQYF.

In nucleotides, the CDR3 is TGTGCCAGTAGTAACCCGTACAGGGATCATGGCTACACCTTC. Its translation is CASSNPYRDHGYTF. The V call is TRBV19, the J call TRBJ1-2; D may be TRBD1 (6 bases). CDR3 length: 14 amino acids. Trimming stripped 4 bases from V and 6 bases from J, with 15 bases between. The V gene's germline CDR1 is LNHDA and CDR2 SQIVND (reference sequence).

The chain links TRBV18 to TRBJ2-7, with 9 positions matching TRBD1. Germline V gene sequence: CDR1 KGHSH, CDR2 LQKENI. V shed 4 bases, J shed 4 bases, and the junction held 8 bases outside the gene matches. There are 15 residues in the CDR3. The CDR3 is CASSLTGTGKYEQYF. The CDR3 DNA is TGTGCCAGCTCACTAACCGGGACAGGGAAATACGAGCAGTACTTC.

This clone was counted a single time. The chain recombines TRBV19 with TRBJ1-1, with 10 nucleotides matching TRBD1. In germline, CDR1 is LNHDA, CDR2 SQIVND (reference sequence). The CDR3 spans 15 residues. V lost 7 bases to trimming and J lost 6 bases; unmatched junction nucleotides: 11. CDR3 nucleotides: TGTGCCAGTACTTCAATGGGACAGGGGAAGCCTGAAGCTTTCTTT. It is translated as CASTSMGQGKPEAFF.

This chain links TRBV7-6 with TRBJ2-3; D is possibly TRBD1 or TRBD2 (5 bases each). Germline-derived CDR1 and CDR2 are SGHVS and FNYEAQ. The CDR3 has 16 amino acids. The V end lost 1 base, the J end lost 4 bases, and 15 bases lay between the germline ends. CDR3 nucleotide sequence: TGTGCCAGCAGCTTAGGAAGGGACGAGACGGCAGATACGCAGTATTTT. It encodes CASSLGRDETADTQYF. Full variable domain (remainder filled in from reference TRBV7-6 and TRBJ2-3): GAGVSQSPRYKVTKRGQDVALRCDPISGHVSLYWYRQALGQGPEFLTYFNYEAQQDKSGLPNDRFSAERPEGSISTLTIQRTEQRDSAMYRCASSLGRDETADTQYFGPGTRLTVL.

Only one count was recorded for this clone. The genes are TRBV4-3 and TRBJ1-5; no clear D. This CDR3 is 16 amino acids long. V was cut by 1 base and J by 4 bases, with 14 bases left in between. The germline V gene has CDR1 LGHNA and CDR2 YSLEER. In DNA, the CDR3 is TGCGCCAGCAGCCAAGTTGCAGGACCGGGAAATCAGCCCCAGCATTTT. It yields the protein CASSQVAGPGNQPQHF.

This clone was recorded only once. The rearrangement uses TRBV9 and TRBJ1-3, with 8 bases aligning to TRBD1. V lost 3 bases, J lost 3 bases, and 8 bases stayed unmatched. CDR3 length equals 16 residues. Germline V lookup: CDR1 SGDLS, CDR2 YYNGEE. The CDR3 loop reads CASSGHGGQGGNTIYF. The CDR3 DNA reads as TGTGCCAGCAGCGGTCACGGAGGACAGGGTGGAAACACCATATATTTT.

J is TRBJ2-1 and V is TRBV9, with 10 bases fitting TRBD2. This CDR3 contains 15 residues. Germline lookup yields CDR1 SGDLS and CDR2 YYNGEE. The J segment lost 4 bases and the V segment lost 1 base, leaving 2 bases of the junction unmatched. The CDR3 loop reads CASSVRLAGYNEQFF. The DNA for the CDR3 is TGTGCCAGCAGCGTAAGACTAGCGGGTTACAATGAGCAGTTCTTC.

This clone appeared a few times. J is TRBJ1-3 and V is TRBV6-1, with D unresolved. Germline lookup yields CDR1 MNHNS and CDR2 SASEGT. The CDR3 totals 16 residues. Trimming cost V 3 bases and J 0 bases, with 12 bases left between them. Here the CDR3 reads CASSDISPNSGNTIYF. The CDR3, as DNA: TGTGCCAGCAGTGACATCAGTCCCAACTCTGGAAACACCATATATTTT.

This chain connects TRBV15 to TRBJ1-4; D unclear. V shed 0 bases and J shed 0 bases, with 2 bases lying between them. The CDR3 spans 14 residues. CDR1 LNHNV and CDR2 YYDKDF come from the germline V gene (reference sequence). The CDR3, as DNA: TGTGCCACCAGCAGAGATGCAACTAATGAAAAACTGTTTTTT. Its translation is CATSRDATNEKLFF.

The genes are TRBV5-6 and TRBJ2-6; tentatively, D is TRBD2 (5 bases). This CDR3 has 17 amino acids. CDR1 SGHDT and CDR2 YYEEEE come from the germline V gene. V shed 2 bases and J shed 0 bases, with 12 bases lying between them. The DNA for the CDR3 is TGTGCCAGCAGCTTCCGGACTTCCCGCTCTGGGGCCAACGTCCTGACTTTC. This encodes CASSFRTSRSGANVLTF.

J is TRBJ2-5 and V is TRBV7-9; D possibly corresponds to TRBD2 (5 bases). The CDR3 runs to 11 residues. V lost 6 bases to trimming and J lost 5 bases, with 7 bases between them. CDR1 is SEHNR and CDR2 is FQNEAQ in the germline V gene (reference sequence). CDR3 region: CASRGEETQYF. The CDR3 bases are TGTGCCAGCAGGGGAGAGGAGACCCAGTACTTC.

V gene TRBV4-1 combines with J gene TRBJ2-3; 7 bases map to TRBD1. The germline V gene has CDR1 MGHRA and CDR2 YSYEKL. Trimming removed 1 base from V and 0 bases from J; junction bases left unmatched: 10. The CDR3 loop spans 18 amino acids. CDR3 amino acids: CASSQGQGALFSTDTQYF. The DNA of the CDR3 is TGCGCCAGCAGCCAAGGACAGGGCGCCCTTTTTAGCACAGATACGCAGTATTTT.

This clone was found once. This rearrangement joins TRBV7-9 to TRBJ2-7; 11 bases are shared with TRBD2. After removal of 4 bases from V and 6 bases from J, the junction contained 8 bases not matched to a gene. There are 15 residues in the CDR3. Germline V gene lookup returns CDR1 SEHNR and CDR2 FQNEAQ (reference sequence). The CDR3 DNA follows: TGTGCCAGCAGCTCCTTAGCGGGAGGGCGGGGCGAGCAGTACTTC. This sequence encodes CASSSLAGGRGEQYF.

This chain links TRBV7-9 with TRBJ2-7; 12 bases line up with TRBD2. The J segment lost 1 base and the V segment lost 5 bases, leaving 9 bases of the junction unmatched. The CDR3 covers 17 residues. Germline V CDR1 and CDR2: SEHNR, FQNEAQ (reference sequence). CDR3 sequence (DNA): TGTGCCAGCAGCAATAGAGGAGGACTAGCGGGATCCTACGAGCAGTACTTC. Its translation: CASSNRGGLAGSYEQYF.

The rearrangement links TRBV5-1 to TRBJ2-3, with D tentatively TRBD1 (6 bases). V was clipped by 0 bases and J by 0 bases, with 14 bases between them. The germline V gene has CDR1 SGHRS and CDR2 YFSETQ. This CDR3 is 17 amino acids long. CDR3 bases: TGCGCCAGCAGCTTGGGGCACAGGGACCCTAGCACAGATACGCAGTATTTT. This sequence encodes CASSLGHRDPSTDTQYF.

The gene calls are TRBV2 and TRBJ1-5; 9 nucleotides agree with TRBD1. Germline assignment: CDR1 SNHLY and CDR2 FYNNEI. J was trimmed by 4 bases and V by 6 bases; bases with no gene match: 16. CDR3 length: 18 residues. The CDR3 here is CASSGDRVGRGSNQPQHF. The CDR3 DNA sequence: TGTGCCAGCAGCGGGGACAGGGTTGGGAGGGGGAGTAATCAGCCCCAGCATTTT.

This sequence joins TRBV29-1 and TRBJ1-3, with D uncertain. This CDR3 region has 13 residues. Germline V lookup: CDR1 SQVTM, CDR2 ANQGSEA. The V and J ends lost 4 bases and 0 bases respectively, with 7 bases between them. This CDR3 reads CSVAPDSGNTIYF. CDR3 DNA sequence: TGCAGCGTTGCGCCGGACTCTGGAAACACCATATATTTT.

This clone was picked up many times. V is TRBV27 and J is TRBJ2-7, with 8 bases fitting TRBD1. CDR1 MNHEY and CDR2 SMNVEV come from the germline V gene (reference sequence). The CDR3 runs 12 residues. V lost 6 bases, J lost 6 bases, and 4 bases stayed unmatched. The DNA of the CDR3 is TGTGCCAGCAGGGGGGACAGGTCCGAGCAGTACTTC. Protein product: CASRGDRSEQYF.

The chain carries TRBV19 and TRBJ2-7, with D perhaps given as TRBD1 or TRBD2 (5 bases each). Per germline, CDR1 LNHDA and CDR2 SQIVND (reference sequence). This CDR3 has 15 residues. V dropped 6 bases and J dropped 2 bases, with 17 bases sitting between them. CDR3 DNA: TGTGCCAGTAGCCCGGCCGGGACCCTTCCCTACGAGCAGTACTTC. Its protein product is CASSPAGTLPYEQYF. Variable domain in full (rest from reference TRBV19 and TRBJ2-7): DGGITQSPKYLFRKEGQNVTLSCEQNLNHDAMYWYRQDPGQGLRLIYYSQIVNDFQKGDIAEGYSVSREKKESFPLTVTSAQKNPTAFYLCASSPAGTLPYEQYFGPGTRLTVT.

This clone ranks as medium-sized (0.01 to 0.1%). The CDR3 DNA sequence: TGCGCCAGCAGCCAAGATGACACACAGCCCCAGCATTTT. Translated, it gives CASSQDDTQPQHF. The rearrangement uses TRBV4-3 and TRBJ1-5; D remains unclear. The ends were cut back, 0 bases at V and 7 bases at J, with 7 bases in the middle. Germline V gene data show CDR1 as LGHNA and CDR2 as YSLEER. The CDR3 consists of 13 residues.

Remarks on this clone: Other DNA sequences of this sample code for an identical CDR3. The chain carries TRBV27 and TRBJ2-7; unclear D gene. Germline V CDR1 and CDR2: MNHEY, SMNVEV (reference sequence). V was pared by 5 bases and J by 6 bases, with 11 bases between. The CDR3 sequence is 12 residues long. The CDR3, as DNA: TGTGCCAGCAGTCCTCGATGGGGCGAGCAGTACTTC. It yields the protein CASSPRWGEQYF.

Here the CDR3 reads CASSDPRFSNQPQHF. DNA for the CDR3: TGTGCCAGCAGTGATCCAAGGTTTAGCAATCAGCCCCAGCATTTT. The rearrangement joins TRBV2 to TRBJ1-5; no clear D. The V end was cut by 3 bases, the J end by 0 bases, with 9 bases between. The germline V gene encodes CDR1 SNHLY and CDR2 FYNNEI. The CDR3 is made up of 15 amino acids.

This rearrangement joins TRBV6-5 to TRBJ1-3, with D perhaps matching TRBD1 (5 bases). Germline-derived CDR1 and CDR2 are MNHEY and SVGAGI. The CDR3 is 14 residues long. V was trimmed by 0 bases and J by 2 bases, leaving 5 bases between them. This chain's CDR3 is CASSYSGAGNTIYF. The CDR3 DNA sequence: TGTGCCAGCAGTTACTCGGGGGCTGGAAACACCATATATTTT.